This T cell receptor (beta chain) was observed in a study of T-cell memory formation after mild COVID-19. Findings of the study overall: Pre-infection memory showed some responding clones, and this suggested that cross-reactive memory joined. Day 37-peaking second-wave clones had unconfirmed SARS-CoV-2 specificity.

This clonotype came up a few times. Its antigen is still unknown. Researchers used 5'RACE with constant-segment primers to make TCR alpha and TCR beta cDNA libraries that carry sample barcodes and UMIs. TCRdb used MiXCR to reprocess the 5' RACE reads, holding one entry per CDR3 protein. Of about half a million distinct CDR3 sequences in the sample, 18% were seen once. The sequence came from an adult woman who had mild COVID-19 (a few samples of this study predate the infection). Cell type and time point are not known. The source material was PBMCs or a T cell subset sorted from them (not recorded which).

The DNA of the CDR3 is TGTGCCAGCAGCCCATCCTCGGGGGGACACACTGAAGCTTTCTTT. As protein: CASSPSSGGHTEAFF. This chain links TRBV5-5 with TRBJ1-1; maybe TRBD1 (5 bases). V dropped 4 bases and J dropped 3 bases, with 16 bases sitting between them. Germline V gives CDR1 SGHKS, CDR2 YYEKEE (reference sequence). The CDR3 sequence is 15 residues long.